The source of this T cell receptor beta chain is a study of blood T cell repertoires in COVID-19. Libraries were prepared by immunoSEQ multiplex PCR; TCRdb keeps only in-frame clonotypes and omits some of them. The sample yields 110,000 to 150,000 clones, approximately 85% seen once. The CDR3 runs 15 residues. Germline lookup yields CDR1 SNHLY and CDR2 FYNNEI. V trimming: 4 bases; J trimming: 7 bases; junction bases outside the gene matches: 9. The TCR was taken from a man between 65 and 85 years old with acute or convalescent COVID-19. Sequenced: peripheral blood. This sequence joins TRBV2 and TRBJ2-7; 11 bases map to TRBD2. The CDR3 DNA reads as TGTGCCAGCAGTGTGGCTAGCGGGAGGACGGGGGAGCAGTACTTC. Translation: CASSVASGRTGEQYF.